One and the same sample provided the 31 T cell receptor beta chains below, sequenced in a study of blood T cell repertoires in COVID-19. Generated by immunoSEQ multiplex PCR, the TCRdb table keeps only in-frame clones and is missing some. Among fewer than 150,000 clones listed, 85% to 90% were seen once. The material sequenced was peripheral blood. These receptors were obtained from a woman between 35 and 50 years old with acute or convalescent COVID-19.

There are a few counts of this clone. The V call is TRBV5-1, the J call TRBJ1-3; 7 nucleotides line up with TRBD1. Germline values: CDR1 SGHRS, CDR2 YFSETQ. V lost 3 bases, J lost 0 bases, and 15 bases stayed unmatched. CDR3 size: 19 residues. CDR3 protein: CASSSRQGPSLSSGNTIYF. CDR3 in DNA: TGCGCCAGCAGCTCCAGACAGGGCCCTTCGCTAAGCTCTGGAAACACCATATATTTT.

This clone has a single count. The CDR3 reads CASSEPVGGKETQYF. CDR3 DNA sequence: TGTGCCAGCAGTGAACCGGTCGGGGGAAAAGAGACCCAGTACTTC. V is TRBV25-1 and J is TRBJ2-5; tentative D call: TRBD2 (6 bases). Germline values: CDR1 MGHDK, CDR2 SYGVNS. Trimming pared 2 bases from V and 3 bases from J, leaving 13 bases between. The CDR3 is 15 residues long. The entire variable domain, with the rest obtained from reference TRBV25-1 and TRBJ2-5, is as follows: EADIYQTPRYLVIGTGKKITLECSQTMGHDKMYWYQQDPGMELHLIHYSYGVNSTEKGDLSSESTVSRIRTEHFPLTLESARPSHTSQYLCASSEPVGGKETQYFGPGTRLLVL.

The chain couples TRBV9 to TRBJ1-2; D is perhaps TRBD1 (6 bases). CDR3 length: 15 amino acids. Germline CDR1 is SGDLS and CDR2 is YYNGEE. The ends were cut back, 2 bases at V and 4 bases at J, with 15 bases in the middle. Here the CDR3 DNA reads TGTGCCAGCAGCGTCAACCCGGGACACAGCTATGGCTACACCTTC. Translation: CASSVNPGHSYGYTF.

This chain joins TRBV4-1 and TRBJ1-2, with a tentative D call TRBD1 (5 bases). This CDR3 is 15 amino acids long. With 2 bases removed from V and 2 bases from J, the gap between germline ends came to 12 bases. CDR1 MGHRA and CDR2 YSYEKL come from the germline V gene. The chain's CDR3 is CASSQLTETNYGYTF. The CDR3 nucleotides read TGCGCCAGCAGCCAATTGACAGAAACCAACTATGGCTACACCTTC.

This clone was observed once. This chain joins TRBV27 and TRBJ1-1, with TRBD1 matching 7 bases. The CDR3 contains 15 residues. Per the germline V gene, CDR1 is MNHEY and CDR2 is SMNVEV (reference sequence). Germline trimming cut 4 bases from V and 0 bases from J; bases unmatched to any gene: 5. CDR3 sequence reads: CASSSWTGMNTEAFF. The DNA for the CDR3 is TGTGCCAGCAGTTCTTGGACAGGAATGAACACTGAAGCTTTCTTT.

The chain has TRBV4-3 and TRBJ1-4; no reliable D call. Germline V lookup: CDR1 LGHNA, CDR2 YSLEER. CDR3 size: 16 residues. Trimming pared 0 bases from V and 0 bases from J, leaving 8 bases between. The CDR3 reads CASSQDWSSTNEKLFF. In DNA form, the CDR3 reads TGCGCCAGCAGCCAAGATTGGAGTTCAACTAATGAAAAACTGTTTTTT.

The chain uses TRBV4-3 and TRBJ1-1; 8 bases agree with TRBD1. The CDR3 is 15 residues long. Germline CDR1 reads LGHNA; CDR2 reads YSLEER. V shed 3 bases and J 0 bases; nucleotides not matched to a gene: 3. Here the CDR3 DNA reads TGCGCCAGCAGCCACTGGGACAGGATGAACACTGAAGCTTTCTTT. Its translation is CASSHWDRMNTEAFF.

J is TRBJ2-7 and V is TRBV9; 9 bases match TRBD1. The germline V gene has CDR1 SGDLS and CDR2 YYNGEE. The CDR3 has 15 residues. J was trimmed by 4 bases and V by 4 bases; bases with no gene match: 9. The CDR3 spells CASSPRTGAGYEQYF. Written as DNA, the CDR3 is TGTGCCAGCAGCCCTCGGACAGGGGCGGGATACGAGCAGTACTTC.

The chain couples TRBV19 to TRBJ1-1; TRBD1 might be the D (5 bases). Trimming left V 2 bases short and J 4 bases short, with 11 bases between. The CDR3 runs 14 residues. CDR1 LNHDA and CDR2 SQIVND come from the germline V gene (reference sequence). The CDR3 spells CASSIKGGTTEAFF. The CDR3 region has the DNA TGTGCCAGTAGTATAAAAGGCGGGACCACTGAAGCTTTCTTT.

The CDR3 loop reads CASSYSRLAGVNEQFF. The CDR3 bases are TGTGCCAGCAGTTACTCCAGACTAGCGGGGGTAAATGAGCAGTTCTTC. The J gene is TRBJ2-1, the V gene TRBV6-7, with 12 nucleotides matching TRBD2. TRBV6-7 qualifies as an ORF whose function is uncertain. The CDR3 is 16 amino acids. V was pared by 0 bases and J by 7 bases, with 4 bases of the junction left unmatched.

For the CDR3, the DNA is TGTGCCAGCAGTTTCAAGGGACTCTTGGGCGGAAACACCATATATTTT. This sequence encodes CASSFKGLLGGNTIYF. The V gene is TRBV28, the J gene TRBJ1-3; weak D call: TRBD1 (5 bases). The CDR3 is 16 amino acids. Germline values: CDR1 MDHEN, CDR2 SYDVKM. Trimming removed 3 bases from V and 4 bases from J, with 16 bases in between.

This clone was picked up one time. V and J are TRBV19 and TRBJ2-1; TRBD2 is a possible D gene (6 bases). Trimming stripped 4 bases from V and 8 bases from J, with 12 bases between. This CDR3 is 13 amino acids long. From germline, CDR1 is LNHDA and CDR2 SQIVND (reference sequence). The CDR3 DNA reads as TGTGCCAGTAGTAAATGGGGGGTCTATGAGCAGTTCTTC. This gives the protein CASSKWGVYEQFF.

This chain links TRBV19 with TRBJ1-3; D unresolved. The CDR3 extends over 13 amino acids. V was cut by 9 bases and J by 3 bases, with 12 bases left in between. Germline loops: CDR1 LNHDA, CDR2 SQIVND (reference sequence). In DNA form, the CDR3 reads TGTGCCAGCATCATGGGCCGTGGAAACACCATATATTTT. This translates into CASIMGRGNTIYF.

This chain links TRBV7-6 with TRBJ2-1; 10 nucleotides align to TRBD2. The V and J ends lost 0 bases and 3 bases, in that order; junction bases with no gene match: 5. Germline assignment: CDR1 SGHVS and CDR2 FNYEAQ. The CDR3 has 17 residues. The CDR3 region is CASSLAMASGSYNEQFF. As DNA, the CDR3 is TGTGCCAGCAGCTTAGCGATGGCTAGCGGGAGCTACAATGAGCAGTTCTTC.

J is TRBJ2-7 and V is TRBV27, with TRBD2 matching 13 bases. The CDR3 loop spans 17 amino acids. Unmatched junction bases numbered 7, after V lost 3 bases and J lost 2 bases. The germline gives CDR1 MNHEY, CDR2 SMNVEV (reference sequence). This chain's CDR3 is CASSFRTSGSIAYEQYF. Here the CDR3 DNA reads TGTGCCAGCAGTTTCCGGACTAGCGGGAGCATTGCCTACGAGCAGTACTTC.

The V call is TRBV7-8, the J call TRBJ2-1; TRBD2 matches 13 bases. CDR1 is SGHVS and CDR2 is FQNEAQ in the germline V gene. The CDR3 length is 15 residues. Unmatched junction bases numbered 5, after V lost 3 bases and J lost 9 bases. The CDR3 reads CASSFTGTSGIEQFF. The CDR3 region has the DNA TGTGCCAGCAGCTTCACCGGGACTAGCGGGATTGAGCAGTTCTTC.

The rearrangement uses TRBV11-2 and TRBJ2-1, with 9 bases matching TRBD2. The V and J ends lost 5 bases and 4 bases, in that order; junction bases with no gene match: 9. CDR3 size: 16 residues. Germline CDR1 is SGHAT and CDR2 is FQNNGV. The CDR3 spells CASSTPGGLAYNEQFF. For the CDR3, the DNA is TGTGCCAGCAGCACCCCAGGGGGACTAGCTTACAATGAGCAGTTCTTC.

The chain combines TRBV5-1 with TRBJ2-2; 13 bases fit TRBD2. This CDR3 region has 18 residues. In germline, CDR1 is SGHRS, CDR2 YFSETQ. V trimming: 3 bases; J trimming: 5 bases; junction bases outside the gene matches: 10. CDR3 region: CASSSRLAGGRMTGELFF. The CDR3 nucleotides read TGCGCCAGCAGCTCCCGACTAGCGGGAGGTCGGATGACCGGGGAGCTGTTTTTT.

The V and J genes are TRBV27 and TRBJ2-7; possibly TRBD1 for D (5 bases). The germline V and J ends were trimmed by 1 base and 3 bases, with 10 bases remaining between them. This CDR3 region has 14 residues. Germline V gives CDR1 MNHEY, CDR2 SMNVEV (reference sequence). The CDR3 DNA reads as TGTGCCAGCAGTTTATATCCAGGGAACTACGAGCAGTACTTC. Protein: CASSLYPGNYEQYF.

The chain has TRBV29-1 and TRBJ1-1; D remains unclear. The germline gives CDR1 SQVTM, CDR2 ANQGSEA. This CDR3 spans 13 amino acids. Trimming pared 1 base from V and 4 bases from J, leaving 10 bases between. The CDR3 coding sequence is TGCAGCGTTGAAGGCACTAGGTTCACTGAAGCTTTCTTT. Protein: CSVEGTRFTEAFF.

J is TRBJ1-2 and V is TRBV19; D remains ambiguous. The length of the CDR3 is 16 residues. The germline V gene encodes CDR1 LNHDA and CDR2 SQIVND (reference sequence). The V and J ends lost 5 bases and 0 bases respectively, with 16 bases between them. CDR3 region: CASSLTPGDPNYGYTF. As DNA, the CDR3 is TGTGCCAGTAGTCTAACCCCGGGAGATCCTAACTATGGCTACACCTTC. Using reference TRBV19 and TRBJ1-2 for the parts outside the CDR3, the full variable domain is DGGITQSPKYLFRKEGQNVTLSCEQNLNHDAMYWYRQDPGQGLRLIYYSQIVNDFQKGDIAEGYSVSREKKESFPLTVTSAQKNPTAFYLCASSLTPGDPNYGYTFGSGTRLTVV.

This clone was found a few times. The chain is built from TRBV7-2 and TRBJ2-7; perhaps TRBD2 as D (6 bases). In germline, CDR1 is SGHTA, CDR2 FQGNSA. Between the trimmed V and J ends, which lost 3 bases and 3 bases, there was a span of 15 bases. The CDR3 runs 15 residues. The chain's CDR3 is CASSFISGLNYEQYF. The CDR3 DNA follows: TGTGCCAGCAGCTTTATCTCGGGACTGAACTACGAGCAGTACTTC.

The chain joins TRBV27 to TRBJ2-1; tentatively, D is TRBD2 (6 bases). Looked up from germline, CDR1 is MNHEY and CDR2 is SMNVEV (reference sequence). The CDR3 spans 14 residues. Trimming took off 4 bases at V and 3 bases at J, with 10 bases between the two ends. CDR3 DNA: TGTGCCAGCAGTTCGGCGGGACTCTACAATGAGCAGTTCTTC. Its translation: CASSSAGLYNEQFF.

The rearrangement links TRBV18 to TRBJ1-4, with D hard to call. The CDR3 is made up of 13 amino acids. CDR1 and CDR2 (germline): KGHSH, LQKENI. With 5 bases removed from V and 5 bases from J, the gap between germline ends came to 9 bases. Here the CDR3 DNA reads TGTGCCAGCTCAGCCAGGTTGAATGAAAAACTGTTTTTT. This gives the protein CASSARLNEKLFF.

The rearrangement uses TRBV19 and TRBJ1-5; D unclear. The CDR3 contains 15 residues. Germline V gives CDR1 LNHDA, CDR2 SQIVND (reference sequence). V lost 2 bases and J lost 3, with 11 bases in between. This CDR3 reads CASSIKQFLNQPQHF. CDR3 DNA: TGTGCCAGTAGTATAAAACAGTTTCTCAATCAGCCCCAGCATTTT.

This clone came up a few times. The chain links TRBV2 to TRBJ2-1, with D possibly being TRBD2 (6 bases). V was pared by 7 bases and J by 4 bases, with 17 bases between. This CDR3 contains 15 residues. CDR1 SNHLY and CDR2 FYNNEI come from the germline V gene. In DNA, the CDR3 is TGTGCCAGCATTGAGGGTGGGGGGAAATACAATGAGCAGTTCTTC. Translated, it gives CASIEGGGKYNEQFF.

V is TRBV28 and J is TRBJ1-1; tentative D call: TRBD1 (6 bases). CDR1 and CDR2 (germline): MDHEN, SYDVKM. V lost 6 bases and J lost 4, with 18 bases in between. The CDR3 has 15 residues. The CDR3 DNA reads TGTGCCAGCAGCCTCGGGAGGGGGGGGATCACTGAAGCTTTCTTT. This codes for CASSLGRGGITEAFF.

The CDR3 bases are TGCGCCAGCGAAGTTAGCGGGACAGGGGATACTGAAGCTTTCTTT. This codes for CASEVSGTGDTEAFF. The chain couples TRBV5-1 to TRBJ1-1; 10 bases are a match to TRBD1. The germline gives CDR1 SGHRS, CDR2 YFSETQ. Trimming at V came to 7 bases and at J to 5 bases, leaving 11 bases not matched to a gene. The CDR3 sequence is 15 residues long.

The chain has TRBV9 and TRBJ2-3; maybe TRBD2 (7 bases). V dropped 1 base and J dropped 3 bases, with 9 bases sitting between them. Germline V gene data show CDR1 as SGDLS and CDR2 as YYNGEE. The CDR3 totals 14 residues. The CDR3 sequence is CASSVRGGTDTQYF. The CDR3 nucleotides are TGTGCCAGCAGCGTAAGGGGGGGGACAGATACGCAGTATTTT.

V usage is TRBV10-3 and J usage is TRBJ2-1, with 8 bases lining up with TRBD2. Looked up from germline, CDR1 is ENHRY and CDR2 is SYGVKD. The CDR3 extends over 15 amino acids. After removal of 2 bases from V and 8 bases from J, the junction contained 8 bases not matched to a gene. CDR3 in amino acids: CAISEEREGRDEQFF. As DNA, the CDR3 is TGTGCCATCAGTGAGGAACGGGAGGGTAGGGATGAGCAGTTCTTC.

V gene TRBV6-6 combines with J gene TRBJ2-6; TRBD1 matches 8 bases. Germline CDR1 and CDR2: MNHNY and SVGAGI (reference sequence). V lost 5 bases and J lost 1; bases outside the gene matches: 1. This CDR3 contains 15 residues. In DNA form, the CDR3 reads TGTGCCAGCAGTAACAGGGGGTCTGGGGCCAACGTCCTGACTTTC. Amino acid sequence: CASSNRGSGANVLTF.